A selection of T cell receptor beta chains follows, all from one sample in a study of identical twins. TCRdb processed the 5' RACE reads anew with MiXCR; each CDR3 protein has one entry. The profile covers roughly 1,500,000 distinct CDR3 sequences, with less than 35% appearing a single time and approximately 0.25% taken by the ten largest. Material for sequencing was cord blood. All receptors come from a newborn girl in good health. Each CDR3 is given with its conserved first and last residue. A D gene is named only where the DNA matches it firmly. Size tells how often a clone was seen (once, few, many) or the class of an expanded clone, and some rows leave it out.

j_gene: TRBJ2-7
v_gene: TRBV2
abundance: NA
d_gene: NA
CDR3aa: CASNQGSYEQYF
CDR3nt: TGTGCCAGCAATCAGGGTTCCTACGAGCAGTACTTC

j_gene: TRBJ2-5
v_gene: TRBV5-1
abundance: NA
d_gene: TRBD2
CDR3aa: CASSAGATSGENEQYF
CDR3nt: TGCGCCAGCAGCGCTGGTGCGACTAGCGGGGAGAATGAGCAGTACTTC

j_gene: TRBJ1-6
v_gene: TRBV20-1
abundance: NA
d_gene: NA
CDR3aa: CSARVRKAAYNSPLHF
CDR3nt: TGCAGTGCTAGAGTGCGAAAAGCCGCCTATAATTCACCCCTCCACTTT

j_gene: TRBJ2-7
v_gene: TRBV5-1
abundance: once
d_gene: NA
CDR3aa: CARSFGHYEQYF
CDR3nt: TGCGCCAGAAGCTTCGGCCACTACGAGCAGTACTTC

j_gene: TRBJ2-3
v_gene: TRBV5-1
abundance: many
d_gene: NA
CDR3aa: CASSPSSSDTQYF
CDR3nt: TGCGCCAGCAGCCCCTCTTCTTCAGATACGCAGTATTTT

j_gene: TRBJ2-5
v_gene: TRBV15
abundance: once
d_gene: NA
CDR3aa: CATSKEWEETQYF
CDR3nt: TGTGCCACCAGCAAGGAATGGGAAGAGACCCAGTACTTC

j_gene: TRBJ2-3
v_gene: TRBV11-3
abundance: NA
d_gene: TRBD1
CDR3aa: CASSLGQGRGTDTQYF
CDR3nt: TGTGCCAGCAGCTTAGGACAGGGACGGGGCACAGATACGCAGTATTTT

j_gene: TRBJ1-5
v_gene: TRBV4-1
abundance: few
d_gene: TRBD1
CDR3aa: CASSQEPRTGPNQPQHF
CDR3nt: TGCGCCAGCAGCCAAGAGCCCCGGACAGGACCCAATCAGCCCCAGCATTTT

j_gene: TRBJ2-7
v_gene: TRBV27
abundance: few
d_gene: NA
CDR3aa: CASSWGRPDYEQYF
CDR3nt: TGTGCCAGCAGTTGGGGACGGCCGGACTACGAGCAGTACTTC

j_gene: TRBJ1-4
v_gene: TRBV7-2
abundance: NA
d_gene: NA
CDR3aa: CASSLRGGFATNEKLFF
CDR3nt: TGTGCCAGCAGCTTACGAGGCGGCTTTGCAACTAATGAAAAACTGTTTTTT

j_gene: TRBJ2-7
v_gene: TRBV20-1
abundance: NA
d_gene: NA
CDR3aa: CSARWALGEQYF
CDR3nt: TGCAGTGCTAGATGGGCTCTGGGCGAGCAGTACTTC

j_gene: TRBJ2-5
v_gene: TRBV19
abundance: NA
d_gene: NA
CDR3aa: CASSTLTSLAHNEQYF
CDR3nt: TGTGCCAGTAGTACACTGACTAGTCTAGCACACAATGAGCAGTACTTC

j_gene: TRBJ2-7
v_gene: TRBV25-1
abundance: NA
d_gene: NA
CDR3aa: CASSEGWHEQYF
CDR3nt: TGTGCCAGCAGTGAGGGCTGGCACGAGCAGTACTTC

j_gene: TRBJ2-5
v_gene: TRBV6-6
abundance: NA
d_gene: NA
CDR3aa: CASSPRASQYNEQYF
CDR3nt: TGTGCCAGCAGCCCCCGGGCTAGCCAATACAATGAGCAGTACTTC

j_gene: TRBJ1-2
v_gene: TRBV20-1
abundance: few
d_gene: TRBD1
CDR3aa: CSALLLGGGGNSYGYTF
CDR3nt: TGCAGTGCCCTACTCTTAGGGGGCGGAGGGAACTCCTATGGCTACACCTTC

j_gene: TRBJ2-7
v_gene: TRBV10-3
abundance: NA
d_gene: TRBD1
CDR3aa: CAISEGTGMYNEQYF
CDR3nt: TGTGCCATCAGTGAAGGGACAGGGATGTACAATGAGCAGTACTTC

j_gene: TRBJ2-1
v_gene: TRBV27
abundance: NA
d_gene: TRBD2
CDR3aa: CASRGRTSVYNEQFF
CDR3nt: TGTGCCAGCCGAGGACGGACTAGCGTATACAATGAGCAGTTCTTC

j_gene: TRBJ2-7
v_gene: TRBV15
abundance: NA
d_gene: NA
CDR3aa: CATSRDRRGGYEQYF
CDR3nt: TGTGCCACCAGCAGAGATCGCAGGGGGGGATACGAGCAGTATTTC

j_gene: TRBJ2-1
v_gene: TRBV3-1
abundance: NA
d_gene: TRBD2
CDR3aa: CAGLAGGEQFF
CDR3nt: TGTGCCGGTCTAGCGGGAGGTGAGCAGTTCTTC

j_gene: TRBJ1-2
v_gene: TRBV11-1
abundance: few
d_gene: TRBD1
CDR3aa: CASSSRGQAFYGYTF
CDR3nt: TGTGCCAGCAGCTCAAGGGGACAGGCCTTCTATGGCTACACCTTC

j_gene: TRBJ1-1
v_gene: TRBV28
abundance: few
d_gene: NA
CDR3aa: CASRVAGPNTEAFF
CDR3nt: TGTGCCAGCAGGGTGGCGGGGCCGAACACTGAAGCTTTCTTT

j_gene: TRBJ2-7
v_gene: TRBV20-1
abundance: few
d_gene: NA
CDR3aa: CSARDPRTDLYEQYF
CDR3nt: TGCAGTGCTAGAGATCCCAGGACAGACCTCTACGAGCAGTACTTC

j_gene: TRBJ2-3
v_gene: TRBV4-2
abundance: NA
d_gene: TRBD2
CDR3aa: CASSHQRDYYTDTQYF
CDR3nt: TGTGCCAGCAGCCACCAAAGGGACTACTACACAGATACGCAGTATTTT

j_gene: TRBJ2-5
v_gene: TRBV5-6
abundance: NA
d_gene: NA
CDR3aa: CASSFIGTQYF
CDR3nt: TGTGCCAGCAGCTTTATCGGGACCCAGTACTTC

j_gene: TRBJ2-1
v_gene: TRBV20-1
abundance: once
d_gene: NA
CDR3aa: CSANYLAIQETQFF
CDR3nt: TGCAGTGCGAACTATTTAGCGATCCAAGAGACCCAGTTCTTC

j_gene: TRBJ2-1
v_gene: TRBV4-2
abundance: many
d_gene: NA
CDR3aa: CASSPRLVQGNEQFF
CDR3nt: TGTGCCAGCAGCCCTCGACTAGTTCAAGGCAATGAGCAGTTCTTC

j_gene: TRBJ2-2
v_gene: TRBV7-8
abundance: few
d_gene: NA
CDR3aa: CASSLVGGGYTGELFF
CDR3nt: TGTGCCAGCAGCTTGGTAGGGGGGGGGTACACCGGGGAGCTGTTTTTT

j_gene: TRBJ1-1
v_gene: TRBV7-2
abundance: NA
d_gene: TRBD1
CDR3aa: CASSLNRGKTEAFF
CDR3nt: TGTGCCAGCAGCTTAAACAGGGGAAAGACTGAAGCTTTCTTT

j_gene: TRBJ2-1
v_gene: TRBV11-3
abundance: NA
d_gene: NA
CDR3aa: CASSLGRVAGGEQFF
CDR3nt: TGTGCCAGCAGCTTAGGAAGAGTAGCAGGCGGGGAGCAGTTCTTC

j_gene: TRBJ2-1
v_gene: TRBV12-3/TRBV12-4
abundance: many
d_gene: TRBD2
CDR3aa: CASRGTSGASYNEQFF
CDR3nt: TGTGCCAGCAGGGGGACTAGCGGGGCAAGCTACAATGAGCAGTTCTTC

j_gene: TRBJ2-1
v_gene: TRBV25-1
abundance: few
d_gene: TRBD1
CDR3aa: CASSEPGQGGSEQFF
CDR3nt: TGTGCCAGCAGTGAACCGGGACAGGGGGGTAGTGAGCAGTTCTTC

j_gene: TRBJ2-3
v_gene: TRBV28
abundance: few
d_gene: NA
CDR3aa: CASSSKPPRTAVADTQYF
CDR3nt: TGTGCCAGCAGTTCAAAACCACCACGGACGGCCGTGGCAGATACGCAGTATTTT

j_gene: TRBJ1-2
v_gene: TRBV28
abundance: few
d_gene: NA
CDR3aa: CASRNWDGYTF
CDR3nt: TGTGCCAGCAGGAATTGGGATGGCTACACCTTC

j_gene: TRBJ2-1
v_gene: TRBV28
abundance: few
d_gene: TRBD2
CDR3aa: CASSFRTSGSDEQFF
CDR3nt: TGTGCCAGCAGTTTCCGGACTAGCGGGAGCGATGAGCAGTTCTTC

j_gene: TRBJ2-7
v_gene: TRBV20-1
abundance: NA
d_gene: NA
CDR3aa: CSAKPGSYEQYF
CDR3nt: TGCAGTGCGAAACCCGGCTCCTACGAGCAGTACTTC

j_gene: TRBJ2-7
v_gene: TRBV20-1
abundance: NA
d_gene: NA
CDR3aa: CSARGTRDIFYEQYF
CDR3nt: TGCAGTGCTAGAGGGACTCGGGACATCTTCTACGAGCAGTACTTC

j_gene: TRBJ2-5
v_gene: TRBV6-2/TRBV6-3
abundance: NA
d_gene: NA
CDR3aa: CASGIWGETQYF
CDR3nt: TGTGCCAGCGGGATATGGGGAGAGACCCAGTACTTC

j_gene: TRBJ2-7
v_gene: TRBV20-1
abundance: NA
d_gene: NA
CDR3aa: CSAATTVQEAQYF
CDR3nt: TGCAGTGCTGCAACGACAGTCCAAGAAGCCCAGTACTTC

j_gene: TRBJ2-5
v_gene: TRBV9
abundance: NA
d_gene: TRBD2
CDR3aa: CASSGRELHEQYF
CDR3nt: TGTGCCAGCAGCGGGCGGGAGTTGCATGAGCAGTACTTC

j_gene: TRBJ2-5
v_gene: TRBV12-3/TRBV12-4
abundance: many
d_gene: TRBD1
CDR3aa: CASSTRLTGAKETQYF
CDR3nt: TGTGCCAGCAGTACCCGCCTCACAGGGGCAAAAGAGACCCAGTACTTC

j_gene: TRBJ2-7
v_gene: TRBV29-1
abundance: few
d_gene: TRBD1
CDR3aa: CSVAQGQGASYEQYF
CDR3nt: TGCAGCGTTGCCCAGGGACAGGGGGCATCCTACGAGCAGTACTTC

j_gene: TRBJ2-7
v_gene: TRBV3-1
abundance: NA
d_gene: TRBD2
CDR3aa: CASGPLAGAAYEQYF
CDR3nt: TGTGCCAGCGGCCCTCTAGCGGGAGCAGCTTACGAGCAGTACTTC

j_gene: TRBJ1-6
v_gene: TRBV20-1
abundance: NA
d_gene: NA
CDR3aa: CSARDSGRYNSPLHF
CDR3nt: TGCAGTGCTAGAGATAGTGGCAGGTATAATTCACCCCTCCACTTT

j_gene: TRBJ1-5
v_gene: TRBV29-1
abundance: NA
d_gene: NA
CDR3aa: CSVPGSNQPQHF
CDR3nt: TGCAGCGTTCCTGGCAGCAATCAGCCCCAGCATTTT

j_gene: TRBJ2-1
v_gene: TRBV15
abundance: NA
d_gene: TRBD2
CDR3aa: CATSRGLAGVYNEQFF
CDR3nt: TGTGCCACCAGCAGAGGACTAGCGGGAGTTTACAATGAGCAGTTCTTC

j_gene: TRBJ2-1
v_gene: TRBV20-1
abundance: few
d_gene: TRBD2
CDR3aa: CSARSGNNEQFF
CDR3nt: TGCAGTGCTAGAAGCGGGAACAATGAGCAGTTCTTC

j_gene: TRBJ1-1
v_gene: TRBV18
abundance: NA
d_gene: TRBD1
CDR3aa: CASSPPGQENTEAFF
CDR3nt: TGTGCCAGCTCACCACCGGGACAGGAGAACACTGAAGCTTTCTTT

j_gene: TRBJ1-1
v_gene: TRBV27
abundance: NA
d_gene: NA
CDR3aa: CASSLTGAAGAFF
CDR3nt: TGTGCCAGCAGTTTAACCGGGGCCGCGGGGGCTTTCTTT

j_gene: TRBJ2-1
v_gene: TRBV5-1
abundance: NA
d_gene: NA
CDR3aa: CASSPRDILYNEQFF
CDR3nt: TGCGCCAGCAGCCCCCGGGACATCCTCTACAATGAGCAGTTCTTC

j_gene: TRBJ2-1
v_gene: TRBV4-1
abundance: NA
d_gene: NA
CDR3aa: CASSQDRLISYNEQFF
CDR3nt: TGCGCCAGCAGCCAAGATCGCCTGATCTCCTACAATGAGCAGTTCTTC

j_gene: TRBJ1-5
v_gene: TRBV6-1
abundance: NA
d_gene: TRBD1
CDR3aa: CASKGTGGTYNQPQHF
CDR3nt: TGTGCCAGCAAAGGGACAGGGGGGACCTACAATCAGCCCCAGCATTTT

j_gene: TRBJ2-1
v_gene: TRBV2
abundance: NA
d_gene: TRBD2
CDR3aa: CASSEARLAGGLVEQFF
CDR3nt: TGTGCCAGCAGTGAAGCGCGACTAGCGGGAGGGTTGGTTGAGCAGTTCTTC

j_gene: TRBJ2-5
v_gene: TRBV20-1
abundance: NA
d_gene: NA
CDR3aa: CSASTGRDLQETQYF
CDR3nt: TGCAGTGCTAGTACAGGGCGAGATTTACAAGAGACCCAGTACTTC

j_gene: TRBJ1-4
v_gene: TRBV5-8
abundance: NA
d_gene: NA
CDR3aa: CASSLDARFGEKLFF
CDR3nt: TGTGCCAGCAGCTTGGACGCGCGATTTGGGGAAAAACTGTTTTTT

j_gene: TRBJ2-3
v_gene: TRBV18
abundance: NA
d_gene: NA
CDR3aa: CASSRPNADTQYF
CDR3nt: TGTGCCAGCTCACGGCCCAACGCAGATACGCAGTATTTT

j_gene: TRBJ2-3
v_gene: TRBV7-6
abundance: NA
d_gene: NA
CDR3aa: CASRGTSLITDTQYF
CDR3nt: TGTGCCAGCAGGGGAACTAGCCTTATCACAGATACGCAGTATTTT

j_gene: TRBJ2-7
v_gene: TRBV2
abundance: NA
d_gene: NA
CDR3aa: CASSDVAGDNEQYF
CDR3nt: TGTGCCAGCAGTGACGTGGCGGGGGACAATGAGCAGTACTTC

j_gene: TRBJ2-1
v_gene: TRBV9
abundance: few
d_gene: NA
CDR3aa: CASSVGANEQFF
CDR3nt: TGTGCCAGCAGCGTAGGTGCCAATGAGCAGTTCTTC

j_gene: TRBJ1-1
v_gene: TRBV7-6
abundance: NA
d_gene: NA
CDR3aa: CASSLAPTGQGTEAFF
CDR3nt: TGTGCCAGCAGCTTAGCGCCAACAGGCCAGGGGACTGAAGCTTTCTTT